Below, one T cell receptor beta chain is given with its context. What it binds is unknown. These data originate in a study of cytomegalovirus exposure and HLA in healthy donors. Study results and limitations: In the 120 or so validation repertoires, approximately 93% of cluster scores exceeded 0, per a later analysis. Associated with cytomegalovirus, according to the listing, were about 160 TCR beta chains.

The donors were part of the validation cohort of some 120 subjects. That cohort was separate from the first cohort, which comprised 550 to 750 subjects. Measured with immunoSEQ multiplex PCR; TCRdb has only the in-frame clones, and not every one. Of under 200,000 clones listed, around 88% were seen once; the top ten hold 2% to 2.5%. Germline V gene sequence: CDR1 SGHTA, CDR2 FQGTGA. The V gene end was trimmed by 0 bases and the J gene end by 8 bases; junction bases not matched to a gene: 7. The CDR3 contains 16 residues. The rearrangement joins TRBV7-3 to TRBJ2-1; 10 bases fit TRBD2. This clonotype originated in a woman aged 18-30 years in good health and CMV-seronegative. Sequences were obtained from PBMCs. Here the CDR3 reads CASSLTGLAVGDEQFF. The CDR3 bases are TGTGCCAGCAGCTTAACCGGACTAGCGGTCGGGGATGAGCAGTTCTTC.